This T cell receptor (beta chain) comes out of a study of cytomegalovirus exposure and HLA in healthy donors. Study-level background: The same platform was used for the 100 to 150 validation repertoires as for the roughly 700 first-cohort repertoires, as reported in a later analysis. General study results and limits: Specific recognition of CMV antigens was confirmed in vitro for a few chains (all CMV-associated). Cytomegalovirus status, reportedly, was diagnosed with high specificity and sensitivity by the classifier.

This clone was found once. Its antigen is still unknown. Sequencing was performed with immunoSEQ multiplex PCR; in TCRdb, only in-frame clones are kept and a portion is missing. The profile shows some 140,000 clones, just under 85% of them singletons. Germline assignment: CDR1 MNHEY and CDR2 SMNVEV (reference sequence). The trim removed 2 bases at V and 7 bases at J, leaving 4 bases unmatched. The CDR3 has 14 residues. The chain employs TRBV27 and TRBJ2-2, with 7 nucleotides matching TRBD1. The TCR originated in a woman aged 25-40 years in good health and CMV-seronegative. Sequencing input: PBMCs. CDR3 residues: CASSLRQGYGELFF. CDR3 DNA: TGTGCCAGCAGTTTAAGACAGGGCTACGGGGAGCTGTTTTTT.